A selection of T cell receptor beta chains follows, all from one sample in a study of shared clonotypes between healthy human individuals. The repertoire was sequenced with immunoSEQ multiplex PCR; TCRdb's copy has only in-frame clones and lacks some. Here the sample spans 740,000 or so clones, about 80% being singletons. Sequenced material: memory CD4+ T cells sorted from blood. Receptors originate from a woman aged 25 to 39 in good health. Each CDR3 is given with its conserved first and last residue. The D gene is left open where the match is weak. Clone size appears in some rows only: once, few, many, or a class for an expanded clone.

length	V	J	D	size	CDR3	DNA
15	TRBV7-2	TRBJ1-3	TRBD1	NA	CASSWGQGSGNTIYF	TGTGCCAGCAGCTGGGGACAGGGCTCTGGAAACACCATATATTTT
15	TRBV15	TRBJ1-1	NA	NA	CATSRALGGQGRAFF	TGTGCCACCAGCAGAGCTTTGGGTGGTCAGGGACGGGCTTTCTTT
13	TRBV29-1	TRBJ2-1	NA	NA	CSVAYILDNEQFF	TGCAGCGTTGCATATATCCTGGACAATGAGCAGTTCTTC
13	TRBV5-1	TRBJ1-1	TRBD1	NA	CASRGQANTEAFF	TGCGCCAGCCGGGGACAGGCCAACACTGAAGCTTTCTTT
14	TRBV6-5	TRBJ1-1	NA	NA	CASSYSYRDTEAFF	TGTGCCAGCAGTTACTCGTACAGGGACACTGAAGCTTTCTTT
16	TRBV19	TRBJ2-6	NA	NA	CASSIYVPGRANVLTF	TGTGCCAGTAGTATATATGTTCCAGGGAGGGCCAACGTCCTGACTTTC
14	TRBV5-1	TRBJ2-1	NA	NA	CASSNPSSYNEQFF	TGCGCCAGCAGCAATCCTAGCTCCTACAATGAGCAGTTCTTC
16	TRBV5-1	TRBJ2-5	NA	NA	CASSLVAGLPPETQYF	TGCGCCAGCAGCTTGGTAGCCGGACTACCTCCCGAGACCCAGTACTTC
15	TRBV10-3	TRBJ2-5	TRBD1	NA	CAISRGQGNQETQYF	TGTGCCATCAGCAGAGGACAGGGTAACCAAGAGACCCAGTACTTC
15	TRBV5-4	TRBJ2-7	TRBD1	NA	CASSVRQGATYEQYF	TGTGCCAGCAGCGTCAGACAGGGCGCGACCTACGAGCAGTACTTC
13	TRBV6-6	TRBJ2-7	TRBD1	NA	CASSGQGATEQYF	TGTGCCAGCAGTGGGCAGGGGGCGACCGAGCAGTACTTC
13	TRBV25-1	TRBJ2-7	NA	NA	CASSEQYPLEQYF	TGTGCCAGCAGTGAACAATATCCGCTCGAGCAGTACTTC
15	TRBV29-1	TRBJ2-4	TRBD2	few	CSVVWGLAGGWIQYF	TGCAGCGTTGTGTGGGGGCTAGCGGGAGGGTGGATTCAGTACTTC
14	TRBV5-4	TRBJ2-3	NA	NA	CAAGEGSFTDTQYF	TGTGCAGCAGGGGAGGGGTCCTTCACAGATACGCAGTATTTT
14	TRBV9	TRBJ2-1	TRBD2	NA	CATERAGTGNEQFF	TGTGCCACCGAACGAGCGGGAACAGGTAATGAGCAGTTCTTC
11	TRBV28	TRBJ2-7	NA	NA	CASSLRFEQYF	TGTGCCAGCAGTTTACGTTTCGAGCAGTACTTC
14	TRBV19	TRBJ1-3	NA	NA	CASREMVSGNTIYF	TGTGCCAGCAGGGAGATGGTTTCAGGAAACACCATATATTTT